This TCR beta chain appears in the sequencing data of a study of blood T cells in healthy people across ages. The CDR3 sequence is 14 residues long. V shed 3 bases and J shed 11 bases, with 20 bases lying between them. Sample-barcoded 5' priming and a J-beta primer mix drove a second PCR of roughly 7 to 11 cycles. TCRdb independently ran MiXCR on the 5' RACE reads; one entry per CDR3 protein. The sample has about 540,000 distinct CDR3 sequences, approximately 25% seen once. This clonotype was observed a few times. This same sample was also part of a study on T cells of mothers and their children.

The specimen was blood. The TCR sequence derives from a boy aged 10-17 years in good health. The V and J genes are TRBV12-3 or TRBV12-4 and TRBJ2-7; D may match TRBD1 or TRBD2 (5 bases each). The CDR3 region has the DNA TGTGCCAGCAGTTTTGGCATGGGACCTACGTCGGAGTACTTC. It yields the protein CASSFGMGPTSEYF.